This T cell receptor (beta chain) was captured by sequencing in a study of metastatic and nonmetastatic thyroid tumors. TCRdb re-called the PCR reads with MiXCR. Of just under 20,000 clones in the sample, over 20% were seen once. Every patient underwent thyroid surgery untreated. Source material: adjacent normal tissue. The sequence was collected from a female donor with papillary thyroid cancer or a benign thyroid nodule (not recorded which). Some clones in this sample may be carry-over from other donors' samples.

CDR3 nucleotides: TGCGCCAGCAGCCAAGATGTGGACGGGAGGGATGAAAAACTGTTTTTT. This encodes CASSQDVDGRDEKLFF. The rearrangement joins TRBV4-1 to TRBJ1-4; no clear D. V shed 0 bases and J shed 6 bases, with 14 bases lying between them. Germline V gives CDR1 MGHRA, CDR2 YSYEKL. The length of the CDR3 is 16 residues.